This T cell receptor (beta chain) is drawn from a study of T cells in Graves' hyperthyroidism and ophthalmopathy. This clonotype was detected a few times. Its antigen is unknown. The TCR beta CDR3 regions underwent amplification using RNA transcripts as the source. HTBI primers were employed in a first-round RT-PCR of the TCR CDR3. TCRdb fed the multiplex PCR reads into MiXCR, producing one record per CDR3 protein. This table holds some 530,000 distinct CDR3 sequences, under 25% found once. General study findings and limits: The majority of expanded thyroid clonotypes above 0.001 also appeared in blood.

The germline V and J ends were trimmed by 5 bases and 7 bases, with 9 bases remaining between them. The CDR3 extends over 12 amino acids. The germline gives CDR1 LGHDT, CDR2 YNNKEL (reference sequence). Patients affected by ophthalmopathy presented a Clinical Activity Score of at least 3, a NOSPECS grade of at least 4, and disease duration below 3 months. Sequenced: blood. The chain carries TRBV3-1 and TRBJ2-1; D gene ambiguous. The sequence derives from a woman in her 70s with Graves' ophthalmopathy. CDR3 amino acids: CASSEIGNEQFF. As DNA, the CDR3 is TGTGCCAGCAGCGAAATCGGGAATGAGCAGTTCTTC.